These 11 T cell receptor beta chains originate from one sample sequenced in a study of shared clonotypes between healthy human individuals. Profiled with immunoSEQ multiplex PCR; TCRdb holds only in-frame clones, not every one. Counted here are about 2.4 million clones, more than 85% occurring once; the ten biggest clones make up about 0.34%. Source material: naive CD4+ T cells from PBMCs. The subset here: CD45RA+ positively selected. The receptors originated from a man aged 18 to 29 in good health. Some clones in this sample may be carry-over from other donors' samples.

The chain joins TRBV5-1 to TRBJ2-3; 10 bases are a match to TRBD2. The germline CDR1 and CDR2 sequences are SGHRS and YFSETQ. This CDR3 contains 14 residues. The V and J ends lost 4 bases and 4 bases, in that order; junction bases with no gene match: 3. The CDR3 DNA reads TGCGCCAGCAGCGCTAGCGGGGGCTCAGATACGCAGTATTTT. Its translation is CASSASGGSDTQYF.

This rearrangement joins TRBV7-9 to TRBJ2-5; the D is unclear. The germline gives CDR1 SEHNR, CDR2 FQNEAQ (reference sequence). The CDR3 runs to 14 residues. Between the trimmed V and J ends, which lost 0 bases and 7 bases, there was a span of 12 bases. CDR3 loop: CASSLAPTLTTQYF. In DNA form, the CDR3 reads TGTGCCAGCAGCTTAGCGCCCACTCTGACGACCCAGTACTTC.

The genes are TRBV6-1 and TRBJ2-1; 7 bases are a match to TRBD2. Germline CDR1 MNHNS, CDR2 SASEGT. The trim removed 1 base at V and 7 bases at J, leaving 7 bases unmatched. The CDR3 runs to 15 residues. The CDR3 reads CASSEGEGVFNEQFF. CDR3 bases: TGTGCCAGCAGTGAAGGGGAGGGAGTGTTTAATGAGCAGTTCTTC.

The gene calls are TRBV5-1 and TRBJ2-1; D gene uncertain. The CDR3 is 18 amino acids. Deletions cut 0 bases from V and 5 bases from J, with 21 bases between. Germline CDR1 and CDR2: SGHRS and YFSETQ. CDR3 region: CASSLAIRASRADNEQFF. DNA of the CDR3: TGCGCCAGCAGCTTGGCCATTAGAGCATCACGGGCTGACAATGAGCAGTTCTTC. Looking up the rest from reference TRBV5-1 and TRBJ2-1 gives the full variable domain: KAGVTQTPRYLIKTRGQQVTLSCSPISGHRSVSWYQQTPGQGLQFLFEYFSETQRNKGNFPGRFSGRQFSNSRSEMNVSTLELGDSALYLCASSLAIRASRADNEQFFGPGTRLTVL.

This sequence joins TRBV10-3 and TRBJ1-4; D not certain. Trimming pared 6 bases from V and 6 bases from J, leaving 11 bases between. CDR3 size: 13 residues. The germline gives CDR1 ENHRY, CDR2 SYGVKD. For the CDR3, the DNA is TGTGCCATCAGGGGCAGAGACGATGAAAAACTGTTTTTT. Translated, it gives CAIRGRDDEKLFF.

V and J are TRBV6-5 and TRBJ2-1, with 7 nucleotides matching TRBD2. The germline gives CDR1 MNHEY, CDR2 SVGAGI. V lost 1 base, J lost 10 bases, and 13 bases stayed unmatched. The CDR3 is made up of 16 amino acids. The CDR3 sequence is CASSYFSGTLGGEQFF. The CDR3 nucleotides read TGTGCCAGCAGTTACTTCTCCGGGACCCTGGGGGGGGAGCAGTTCTTC.

The chain recombines TRBV14 with TRBJ2-1; 12 bases map to TRBD2. Germline CDR1 is SGHDN and CDR2 is FVKESK. The CDR3 length is 14 residues. V dropped 5 bases and J dropped 14; count of bases not matched to a gene: 10. The CDR3, as DNA: TGTGCCAGCAGCGAGCCGGGACTAGCGGGTTCTGAGTTCTTC. Translation gives CASSEPGLAGSEFF.

J is TRBJ2-2 and V is TRBV30; 7 bases line up with TRBD1. The CDR3 is 15 amino acids. Trimming took 3 bases from V and 6 from J; bases not matched to a gene: 10. Per the germline V gene, CDR1 is GTSNPN and CDR2 is SVGIG (reference sequence). In DNA, the CDR3 is TGTGCCTGGAGGACCGGGACAGTCTACTCCGGGGAGCTGTTTTTT. Its translation: CAWRTGTVYSGELFF.

Regarding this clone: In the same sample, other DNA sequences code for this CDR3. The V call is TRBV28, the J call TRBJ1-5; 7 positions agree with TRBD1. After removal of 6 bases from V and 4 bases from J, the junction contained 6 bases not matched to a gene. CDR1 is MDHEN, CDR2 SYDVKM, per germline. The CDR3 covers 14 residues. CDR3 nucleotides: TGTGCCAGCAGCCTGACAGGGAAGAATCAGCCCCAGCATTTT. It translates to CASSLTGKNQPQHF.

Comments on this clone: The sample has other DNA sequences that encode this CDR3 too. The J gene is TRBJ2-7, the V gene TRBV6-5; the match to TRBD2 covers 13 bases. The length of the CDR3 is 14 residues. The germline CDR1 and CDR2 sequences are MNHEY and SVGAGI. V lost 5 bases to trimming and J lost 3 bases; unmatched junction nucleotides: 1. The CDR3 region is CASSRTSGSYEQYF. The CDR3 nucleotides read TGTGCCAGCAGTCGGACTAGCGGGAGCTACGAGCAGTACTTC.

On this clone itself: This specimen includes other DNA sequences encoding the same CDR3. CDR3: CASRYRGMNTEAFF. CDR3 bases: TGTGCCAGTAGATACAGGGGGATGAACACTGAAGCTTTCTTT. The V and J genes are TRBV19 and TRBJ1-1; 8 nucleotides match TRBD1. V trimming: 6 bases; J trimming: 0 bases; junction bases outside the gene matches: 3. Germline V gene data show CDR1 as LNHDA and CDR2 as SQIVND (reference sequence). The CDR3 length is 14 residues.